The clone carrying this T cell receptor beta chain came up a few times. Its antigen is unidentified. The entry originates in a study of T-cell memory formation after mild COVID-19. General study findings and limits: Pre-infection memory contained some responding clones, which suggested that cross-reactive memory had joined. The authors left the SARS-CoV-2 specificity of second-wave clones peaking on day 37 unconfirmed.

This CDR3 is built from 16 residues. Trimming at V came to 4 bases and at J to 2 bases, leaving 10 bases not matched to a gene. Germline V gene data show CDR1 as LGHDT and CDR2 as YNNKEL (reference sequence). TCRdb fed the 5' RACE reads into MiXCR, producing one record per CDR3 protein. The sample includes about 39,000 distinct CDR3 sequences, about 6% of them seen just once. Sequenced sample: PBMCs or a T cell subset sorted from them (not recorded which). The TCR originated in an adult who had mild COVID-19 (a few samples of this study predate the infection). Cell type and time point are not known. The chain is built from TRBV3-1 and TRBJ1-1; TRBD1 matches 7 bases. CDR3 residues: CASSRYTGTANTEAFF. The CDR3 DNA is TGTGCCAGCAGCCGGTATACCGGGACAGCTAACACTGAAGCTTTCTTT.